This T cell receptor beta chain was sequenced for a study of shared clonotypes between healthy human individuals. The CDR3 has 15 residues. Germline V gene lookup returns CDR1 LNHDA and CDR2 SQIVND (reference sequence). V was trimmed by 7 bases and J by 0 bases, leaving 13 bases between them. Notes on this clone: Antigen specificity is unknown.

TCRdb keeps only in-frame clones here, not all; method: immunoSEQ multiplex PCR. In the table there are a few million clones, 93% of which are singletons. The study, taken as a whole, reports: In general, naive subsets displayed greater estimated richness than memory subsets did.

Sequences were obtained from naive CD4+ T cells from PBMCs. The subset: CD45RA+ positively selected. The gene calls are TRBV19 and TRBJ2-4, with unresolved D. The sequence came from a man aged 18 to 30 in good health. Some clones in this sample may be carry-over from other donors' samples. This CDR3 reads CASTPQPGAKNIQYF. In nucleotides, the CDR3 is TGTGCCAGTACCCCACAGCCGGGAGCCAAAAACATTCAGTACTTC.